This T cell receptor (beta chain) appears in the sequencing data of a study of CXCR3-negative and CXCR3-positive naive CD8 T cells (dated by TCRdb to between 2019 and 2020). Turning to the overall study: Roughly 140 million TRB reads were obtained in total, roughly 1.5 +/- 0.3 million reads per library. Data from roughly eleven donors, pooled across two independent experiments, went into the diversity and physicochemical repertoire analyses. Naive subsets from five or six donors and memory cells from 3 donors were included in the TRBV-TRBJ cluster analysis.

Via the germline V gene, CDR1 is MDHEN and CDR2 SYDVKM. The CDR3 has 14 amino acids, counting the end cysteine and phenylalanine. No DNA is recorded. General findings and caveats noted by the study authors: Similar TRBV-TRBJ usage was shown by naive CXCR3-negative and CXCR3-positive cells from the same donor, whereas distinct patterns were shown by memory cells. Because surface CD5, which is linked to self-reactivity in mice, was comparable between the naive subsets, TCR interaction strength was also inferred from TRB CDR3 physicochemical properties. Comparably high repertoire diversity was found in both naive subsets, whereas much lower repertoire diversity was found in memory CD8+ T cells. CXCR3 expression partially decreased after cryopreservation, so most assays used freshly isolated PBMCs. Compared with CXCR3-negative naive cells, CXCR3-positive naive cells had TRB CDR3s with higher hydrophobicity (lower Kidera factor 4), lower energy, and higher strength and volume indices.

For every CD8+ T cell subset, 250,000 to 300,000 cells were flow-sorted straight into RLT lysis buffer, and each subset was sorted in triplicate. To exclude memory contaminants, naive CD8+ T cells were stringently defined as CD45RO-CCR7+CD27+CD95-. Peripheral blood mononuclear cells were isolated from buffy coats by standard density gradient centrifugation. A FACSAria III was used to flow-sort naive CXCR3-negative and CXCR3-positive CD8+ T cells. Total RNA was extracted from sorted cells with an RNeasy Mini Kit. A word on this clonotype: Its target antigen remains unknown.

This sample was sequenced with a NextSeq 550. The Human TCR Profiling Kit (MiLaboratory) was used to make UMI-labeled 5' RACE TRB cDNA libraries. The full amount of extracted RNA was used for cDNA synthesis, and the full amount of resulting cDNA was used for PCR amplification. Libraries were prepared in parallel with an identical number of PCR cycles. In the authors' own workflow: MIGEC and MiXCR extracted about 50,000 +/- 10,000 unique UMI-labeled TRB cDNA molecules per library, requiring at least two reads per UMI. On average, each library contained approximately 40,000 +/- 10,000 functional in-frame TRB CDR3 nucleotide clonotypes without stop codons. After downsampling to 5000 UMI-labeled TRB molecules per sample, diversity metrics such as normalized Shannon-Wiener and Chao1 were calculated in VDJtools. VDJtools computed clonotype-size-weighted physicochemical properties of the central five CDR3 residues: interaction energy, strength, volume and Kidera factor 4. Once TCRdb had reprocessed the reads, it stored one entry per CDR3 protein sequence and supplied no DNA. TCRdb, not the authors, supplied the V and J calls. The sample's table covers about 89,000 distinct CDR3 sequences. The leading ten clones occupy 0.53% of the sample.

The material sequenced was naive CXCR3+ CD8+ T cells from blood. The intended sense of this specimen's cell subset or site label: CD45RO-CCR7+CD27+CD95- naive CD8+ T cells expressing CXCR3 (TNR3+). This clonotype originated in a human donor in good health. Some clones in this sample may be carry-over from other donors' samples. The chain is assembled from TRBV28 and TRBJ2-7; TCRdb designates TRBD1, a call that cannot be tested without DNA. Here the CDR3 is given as CASIGVGSLDEQYF.